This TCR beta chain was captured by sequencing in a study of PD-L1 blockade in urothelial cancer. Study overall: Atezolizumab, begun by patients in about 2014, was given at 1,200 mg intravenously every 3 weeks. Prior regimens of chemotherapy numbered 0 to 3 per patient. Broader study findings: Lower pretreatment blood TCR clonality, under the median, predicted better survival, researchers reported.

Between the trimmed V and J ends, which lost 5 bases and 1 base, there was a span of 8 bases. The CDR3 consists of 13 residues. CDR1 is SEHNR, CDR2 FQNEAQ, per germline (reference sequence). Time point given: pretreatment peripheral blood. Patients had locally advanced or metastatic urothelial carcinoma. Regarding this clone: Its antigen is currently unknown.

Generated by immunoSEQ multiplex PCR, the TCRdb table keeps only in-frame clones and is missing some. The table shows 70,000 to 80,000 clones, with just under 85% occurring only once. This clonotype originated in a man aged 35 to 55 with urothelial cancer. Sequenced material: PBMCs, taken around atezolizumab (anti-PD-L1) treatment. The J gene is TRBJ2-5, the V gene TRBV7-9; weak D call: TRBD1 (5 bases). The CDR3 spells CASSQQGQETQYF. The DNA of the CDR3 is TGTGCCAGCAGCCAGCAGGGCCAAGAGACCCAGTACTTC.